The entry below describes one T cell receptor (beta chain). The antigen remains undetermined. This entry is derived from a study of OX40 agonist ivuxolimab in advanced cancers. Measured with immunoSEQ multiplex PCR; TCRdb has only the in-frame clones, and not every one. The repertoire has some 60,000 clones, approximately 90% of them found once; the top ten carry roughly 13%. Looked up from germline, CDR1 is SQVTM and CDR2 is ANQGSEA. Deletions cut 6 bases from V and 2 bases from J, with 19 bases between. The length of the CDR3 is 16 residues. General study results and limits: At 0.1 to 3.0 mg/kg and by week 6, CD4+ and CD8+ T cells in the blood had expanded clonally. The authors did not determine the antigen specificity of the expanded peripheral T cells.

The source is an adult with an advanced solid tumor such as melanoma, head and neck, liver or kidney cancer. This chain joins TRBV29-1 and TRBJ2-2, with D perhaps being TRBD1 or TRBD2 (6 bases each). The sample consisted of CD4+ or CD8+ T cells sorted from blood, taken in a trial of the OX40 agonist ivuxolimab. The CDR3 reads CSVLGRDIGNTGELFF. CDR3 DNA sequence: TGCAGCGTCCTTGGGCGGGACATCGGAAACACCGGGGAGCTGTTTTTT.